The 10 T cell receptor beta chains below all came from one sample that was sequenced in a study of blood T cell repertoires in COVID-19. Here immunoSEQ multiplex PCR was the method, and the copy in TCRdb shows in-frame clones only, minus some. The sample has approximately 280,000 clones, roughly 85% seen once. Sequenced input: peripheral blood. The source is a man in his fifties or sixties with active or convalescent COVID-19.

The rearrangement uses TRBV5-4 and TRBJ1-1; 8 bases fit TRBD1. In germline, CDR1 is SGHNT, CDR2 YYREEE (reference sequence). The CDR3 consists of 14 residues. V lost 3 bases to trimming and J lost 3 bases; unmatched junction nucleotides: 4. CDR3 sequence reads: CASSSQGVDTEAFF. The CDR3 DNA reads TGTGCCAGCAGCTCACAGGGGGTGGACACTGAAGCTTTCTTT.

The J gene is TRBJ2-7, the V gene TRBV7-8; TRBD1 agrees at 12 bases. The CDR3 extends over 16 amino acids. Germline-derived CDR1 and CDR2 are SGHVS and FQNEAQ. With V trimmed by 5 bases and J by 1 base, 6 bases remained unmatched. The CDR3, as DNA: TGTGCCAGCAGCCTAAGGGGACAGGGGGCGTCCTACGAGCAGTACTTC. This codes for CASSLRGQGASYEQYF.

The V call is TRBV19, the J call TRBJ2-3; the match to TRBD2 covers 9 bases. The trim removed 4 bases at V and 1 base at J, leaving 6 bases unmatched. Germline lookup yields CDR1 LNHDA and CDR2 SQIVND (reference sequence). CDR3 size: 16 residues. CDR3 residues: CASSRGGRAGTDTQYF. The CDR3 DNA reads as TGTGCCAGTAGTAGGGGCGGGAGGGCCGGCACAGATACGCAGTATTTT.

The V gene is TRBV5-1, the J gene TRBJ2-1; TRBD1 agrees at 7 bases. The CDR3 contains 15 residues. CDR1 SGHRS and CDR2 YFSETQ come from the germline V gene. The ends lost 5 bases at V and 4 bases at J; junction bases unmatched: 9. CDR3 sequence (DNA): TGCGCCAGCAGACAGGGGCTAGACTGGTACAATGAGCAGTTCTTC. Its protein product is CASRQGLDWYNEQFF.

The chain joins TRBV3-1 (or the pseudogene TRBV3-2) to TRBJ1-2; D gene uncertain. V was cut by 4 bases and J by 8 bases, with 14 bases left in between. The CDR3 contains 13 residues. Germline V lookup: CDR1 LGHDT, CDR2 YNNKEL (reference sequence). The CDR3 DNA reads TGTGCCAGCAGCCCGACTTCGACGTCAGGCTACACCTTC. This encodes CASSPTSTSGYTF.

The chain is built from TRBV5-1 and TRBJ2-1; 11 nucleotides line up with TRBD2. This CDR3 has 17 residues. Germline V gene data show CDR1 as SGHRS and CDR2 as YFSETQ. Unmatched junction bases numbered 9, after V lost 3 bases and J lost 4 bases. In DNA, the CDR3 is TGCGCCAGCAGCTCCACCGTGACTAGCGGGGCATACAATGAGCAGTTCTTC. Translated: CASSSTVTSGAYNEQFF. The whole variable domain, filled in from reference TRBV5-1 and TRBJ2-1, reads KAGVTQTPRYLIKTRGQQVTLSCSPISGHRSVSWYQQTPGQGLQFLFEYFSETQRNKGNFPGRFSGRQFSNSRSEMNVSTLELGDSALYLCASSSTVTSGAYNEQFFGPGTRLTVL.

V gene TRBV19 combines with J gene TRBJ2-5, with D perhaps matching TRBD2 (5 bases). The CDR3 is 16 residues long. Germline CDR1 LNHDA, CDR2 SQIVND (reference sequence). Deletions cut 2 bases from V and 2 bases from J, with 15 bases between. For the CDR3, the DNA is TGTGCCAGTAGTATAAACGTTAGGACTTATCAAGAGACCCAGTACTTC. This codes for CASSINVRTYQETQYF. The whole variable domain, filled in from reference TRBV19 and TRBJ2-5, reads DGGITQSPKYLFRKEGQNVTLSCEQNLNHDAMYWYRQDPGQGLRLIYYSQIVNDFQKGDIAEGYSVSREKKESFPLTVTSAQKNPTAFYLCASSINVRTYQETQYFGPGTRLLVL.

The chain combines TRBV6-5 with TRBJ1-6; D remains unclear. This CDR3 is built from 16 residues. Trimming pared 3 bases from V and 6 bases from J, leaving 15 bases between. Germline CDR1 is MNHEY and CDR2 is SVGAGI. CDR3 residues: CASSYSGDRPNSPLHF. The CDR3 DNA reads as TGTGCCAGCAGTTATTCTGGAGACCGCCCTAATTCACCCCTCCACTTT.

This chain joins TRBV19 and TRBJ2-4, with a possible D match to TRBD2 (5 bases). There are 15 residues in the CDR3. Trimming left V 3 bases short and J 7 bases short, with 16 bases between. Germline CDR1 LNHDA, CDR2 SQIVND (reference sequence). The CDR3 DNA sequence: TGTGCCAGTAGTATGATGGCCGGGGTGAACAACATTCAGTACTTC. This codes for CASSMMAGVNNIQYF.

This clone showed up just once. The chain joins TRBV20-1 to TRBJ1-1; TRBD1 matches at 8 bases. V lost 8 bases, J lost 4 bases, and 0 bases stayed unmatched. The CDR3 loop spans 10 amino acids. Looked up from germline, CDR1 is DFQATT and CDR2 is SNEGSKA (reference sequence). The CDR3 here is CSTGGTEAFF. Here the CDR3 DNA reads TGCAGTACAGGGGGCACTGAAGCTTTCTTT.